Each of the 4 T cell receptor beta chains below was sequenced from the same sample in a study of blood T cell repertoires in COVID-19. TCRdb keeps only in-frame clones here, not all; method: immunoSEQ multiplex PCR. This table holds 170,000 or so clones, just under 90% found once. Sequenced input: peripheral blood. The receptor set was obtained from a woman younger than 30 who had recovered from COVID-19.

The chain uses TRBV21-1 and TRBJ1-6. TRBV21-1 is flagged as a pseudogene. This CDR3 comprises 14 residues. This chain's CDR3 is CASSRCHFNSPLHF. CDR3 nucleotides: TGTGCCAGCAGCAGGTGCCACTTCAATTCACCCCTCCACTTT.

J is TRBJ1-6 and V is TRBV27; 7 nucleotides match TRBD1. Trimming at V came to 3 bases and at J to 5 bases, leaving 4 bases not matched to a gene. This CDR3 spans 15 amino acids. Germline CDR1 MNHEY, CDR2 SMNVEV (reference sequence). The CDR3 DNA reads TGTGCCAGCAGTTTGTACAGGGGAAATAATTCACCCCTCCACTTT. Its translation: CASSLYRGNNSPLHF.

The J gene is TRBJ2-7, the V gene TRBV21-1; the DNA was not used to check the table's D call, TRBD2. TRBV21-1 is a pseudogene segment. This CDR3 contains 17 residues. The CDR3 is CASSPHIFLREGLEQYV. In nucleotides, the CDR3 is TGTGCCAGCAGCCCCCACATTTTTTTGCGGGAGGGCCTCGAGCAGTACGTC.

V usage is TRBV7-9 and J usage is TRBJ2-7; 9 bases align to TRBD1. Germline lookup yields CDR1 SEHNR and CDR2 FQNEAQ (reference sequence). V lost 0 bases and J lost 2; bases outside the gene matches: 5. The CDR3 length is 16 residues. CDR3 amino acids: CASSLALGTGTYEQYF. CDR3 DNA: TGTGCCAGCAGCTTAGCGCTGGGGACAGGGACCTACGAGCAGTACTTC. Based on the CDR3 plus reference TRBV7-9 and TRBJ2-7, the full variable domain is DTGVSQNPRHKITKRGQNVTFRCDPISEHNRLYWYRQTLGQGPEFLTYFQNEAQLEKSRLLSDRFSAERPKGSFSTLEIQRTEQGDSAMYLCASSLALGTGTYEQYFGPGTRLTVT.